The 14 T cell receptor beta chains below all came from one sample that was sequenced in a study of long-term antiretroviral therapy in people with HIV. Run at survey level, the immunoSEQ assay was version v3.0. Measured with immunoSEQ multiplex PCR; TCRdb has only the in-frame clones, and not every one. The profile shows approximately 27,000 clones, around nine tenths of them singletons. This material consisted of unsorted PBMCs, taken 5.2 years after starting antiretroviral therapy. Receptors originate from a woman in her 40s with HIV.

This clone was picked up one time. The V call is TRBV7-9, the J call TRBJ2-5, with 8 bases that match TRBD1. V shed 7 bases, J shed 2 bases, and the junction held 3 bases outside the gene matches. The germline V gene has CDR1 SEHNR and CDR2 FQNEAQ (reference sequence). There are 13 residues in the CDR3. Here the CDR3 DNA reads TGTGCCAGCATGGGACAGGAGCAAGAGACCCAGTACTTC. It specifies CASMGQEQETQYF.

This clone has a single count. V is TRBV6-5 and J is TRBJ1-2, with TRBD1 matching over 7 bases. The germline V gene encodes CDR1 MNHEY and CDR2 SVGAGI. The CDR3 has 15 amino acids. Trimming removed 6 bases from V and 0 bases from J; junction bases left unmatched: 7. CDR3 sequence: CASRSLGTANYGYTF. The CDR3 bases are TGTGCCAGCAGGTCCCTCGGGACAGCTAACTATGGCTACACCTTC.

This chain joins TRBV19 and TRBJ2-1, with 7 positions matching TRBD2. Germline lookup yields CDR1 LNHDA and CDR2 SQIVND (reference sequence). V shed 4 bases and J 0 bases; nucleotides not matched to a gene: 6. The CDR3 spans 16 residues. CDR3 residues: CASSRLAASSYNEQFF. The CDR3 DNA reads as TGTGCCAGTAGTAGACTAGCTGCTAGCTCCTACAATGAGCAGTTCTTC.

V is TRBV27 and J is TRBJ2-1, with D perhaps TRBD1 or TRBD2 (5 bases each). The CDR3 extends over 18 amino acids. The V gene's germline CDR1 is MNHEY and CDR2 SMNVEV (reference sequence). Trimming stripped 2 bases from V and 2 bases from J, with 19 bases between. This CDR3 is CASSLVSIGTGAYNEQFF. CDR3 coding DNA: TGTGCCAGCAGTTTAGTTTCAATTGGGACCGGGGCCTACAATGAGCAGTTCTTC.

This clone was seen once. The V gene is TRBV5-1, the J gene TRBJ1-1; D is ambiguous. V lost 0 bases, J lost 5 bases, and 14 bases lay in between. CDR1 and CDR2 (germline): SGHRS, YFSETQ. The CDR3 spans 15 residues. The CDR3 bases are TGCGCCAGCAGCTTGGGAGTGGCTGGGCGGACTGAAGCTTTCTTT. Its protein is CASSLGVAGRTEAFF.

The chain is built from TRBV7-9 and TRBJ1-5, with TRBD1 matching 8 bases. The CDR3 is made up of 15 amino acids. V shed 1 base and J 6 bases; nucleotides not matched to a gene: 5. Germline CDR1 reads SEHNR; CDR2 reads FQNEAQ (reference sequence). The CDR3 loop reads CASSLGQGAVQPQHF. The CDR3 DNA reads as TGTGCCAGCAGCTTAGGGCAGGGGGCCGTTCAGCCCCAGCATTTT.

The CDR3: CSAYTGTGAYEQYF. In DNA, the CDR3 is TGCAGCGCCTACACCGGGACAGGCGCCTACGAGCAGTACTTC. This chain uses TRBV29-1 with TRBJ2-7, with 8 bases fitting TRBD1. This CDR3 has 14 amino acids. With 7 bases clipped from V and 2 bases from J, the junction kept 10 bases outside the gene matches. CDR1 is SQVTM and CDR2 is ANQGSEA in the germline V gene.

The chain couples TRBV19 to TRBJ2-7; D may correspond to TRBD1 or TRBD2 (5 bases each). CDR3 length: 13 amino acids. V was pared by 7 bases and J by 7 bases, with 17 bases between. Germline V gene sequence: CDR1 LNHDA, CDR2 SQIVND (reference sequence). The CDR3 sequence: CASTPSGGGEQYF. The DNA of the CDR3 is TGTGCCAGTACTCCCTCCGGTGGGGGAGAGCAGTACTTC.

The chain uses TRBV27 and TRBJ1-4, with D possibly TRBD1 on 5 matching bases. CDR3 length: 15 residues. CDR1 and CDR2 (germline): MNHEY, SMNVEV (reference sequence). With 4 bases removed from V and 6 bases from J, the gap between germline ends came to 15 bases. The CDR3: CASSSWDGSYEKLFF. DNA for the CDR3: TGTGCCAGCAGTTCATGGGACGGATCGTATGAAAAACTGTTTTTT.

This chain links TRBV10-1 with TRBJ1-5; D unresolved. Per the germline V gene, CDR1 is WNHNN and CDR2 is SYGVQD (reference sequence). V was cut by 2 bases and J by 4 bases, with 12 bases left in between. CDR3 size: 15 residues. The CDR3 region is CASSEGSSINQPQHF. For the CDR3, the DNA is TGCGCCAGCAGTGAGGGCAGCTCAATAAATCAGCCCCAGCATTTT.

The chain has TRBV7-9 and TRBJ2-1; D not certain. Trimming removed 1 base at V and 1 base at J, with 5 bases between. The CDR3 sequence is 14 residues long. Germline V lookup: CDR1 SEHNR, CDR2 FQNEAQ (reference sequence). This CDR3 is CASSLGVSYNEQFF. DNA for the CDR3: TGTGCCAGCAGCTTAGGAGTATCCTACAATGAGCAGTTCTTC.

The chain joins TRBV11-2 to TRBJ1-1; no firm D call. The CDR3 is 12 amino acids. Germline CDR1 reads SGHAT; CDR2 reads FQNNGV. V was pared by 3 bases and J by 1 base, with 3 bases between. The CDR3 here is CASSLANTEAFF. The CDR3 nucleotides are TGTGCCAGCAGCTTGGCGAACACTGAAGCTTTCTTT.

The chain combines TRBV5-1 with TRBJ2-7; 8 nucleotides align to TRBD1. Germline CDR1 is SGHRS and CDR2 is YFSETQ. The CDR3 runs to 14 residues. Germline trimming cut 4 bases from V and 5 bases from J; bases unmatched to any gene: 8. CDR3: CASSITGTGHEQYF. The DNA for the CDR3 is TGCGCCAGCAGCATCACCGGGACAGGCCACGAGCAGTACTTC. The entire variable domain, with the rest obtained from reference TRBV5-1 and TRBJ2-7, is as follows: KAGVTQTPRYLIKTRGQQVTLSCSPISGHRSVSWYQQTPGQGLQFLFEYFSETQRNKGNFPGRFSGRQFSNSRSEMNVSTLELGDSALYLCASSITGTGHEQYFGPGTRLTVT.

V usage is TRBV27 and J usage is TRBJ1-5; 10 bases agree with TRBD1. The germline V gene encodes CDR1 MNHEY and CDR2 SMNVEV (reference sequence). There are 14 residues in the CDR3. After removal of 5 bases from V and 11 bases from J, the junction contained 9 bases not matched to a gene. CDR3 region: CASSLRTGGEAQHF. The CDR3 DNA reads TGTGCCAGCAGTCTCCGGACAGGGGGGGAGGCCCAGCATTTT.